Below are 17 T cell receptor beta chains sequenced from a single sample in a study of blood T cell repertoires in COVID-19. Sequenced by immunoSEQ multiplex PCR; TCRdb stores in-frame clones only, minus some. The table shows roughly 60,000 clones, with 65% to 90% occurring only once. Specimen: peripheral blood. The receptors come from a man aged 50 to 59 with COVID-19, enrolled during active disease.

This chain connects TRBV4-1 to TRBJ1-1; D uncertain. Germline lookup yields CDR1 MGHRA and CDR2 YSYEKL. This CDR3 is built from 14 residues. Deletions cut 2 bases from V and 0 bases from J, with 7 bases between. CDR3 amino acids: CASSQSTVNTEAFF. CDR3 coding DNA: TGCGCCAGCAGCCAAAGTACAGTGAACACTGAAGCTTTCTTT.

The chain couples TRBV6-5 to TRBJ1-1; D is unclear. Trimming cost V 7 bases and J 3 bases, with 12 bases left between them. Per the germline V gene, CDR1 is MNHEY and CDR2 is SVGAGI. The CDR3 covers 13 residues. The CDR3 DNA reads TGTGCCAGCATTCCGCGGGCCGACACTGAAGCTTTCTTT. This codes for CASIPRADTEAFF.

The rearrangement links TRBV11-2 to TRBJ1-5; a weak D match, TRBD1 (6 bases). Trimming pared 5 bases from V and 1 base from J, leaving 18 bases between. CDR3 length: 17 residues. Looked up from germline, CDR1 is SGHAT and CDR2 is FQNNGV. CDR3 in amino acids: CASSGHLPRGSNQPQHF. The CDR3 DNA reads TGTGCCAGCAGCGGACATTTGCCGAGGGGGAGCAATCAGCCCCAGCATTTT.

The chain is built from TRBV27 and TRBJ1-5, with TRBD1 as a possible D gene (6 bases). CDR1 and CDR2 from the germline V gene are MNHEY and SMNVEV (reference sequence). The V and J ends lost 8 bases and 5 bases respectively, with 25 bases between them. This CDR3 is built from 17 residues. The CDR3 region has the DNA TGTGCCAGCTGTAGTTCCCCAAACAGGGAAAAAGATCAGCCCCAGCATTTT. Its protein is CASCSSPNREKDQPQHF.

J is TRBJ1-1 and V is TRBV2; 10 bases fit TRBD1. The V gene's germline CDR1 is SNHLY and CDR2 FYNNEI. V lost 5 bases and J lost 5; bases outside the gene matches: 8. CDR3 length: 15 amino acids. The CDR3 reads CASSPKGQGRTEAFF. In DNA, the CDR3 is TGTGCCAGCAGTCCAAAGGGACAGGGGAGAACTGAAGCTTTCTTT.

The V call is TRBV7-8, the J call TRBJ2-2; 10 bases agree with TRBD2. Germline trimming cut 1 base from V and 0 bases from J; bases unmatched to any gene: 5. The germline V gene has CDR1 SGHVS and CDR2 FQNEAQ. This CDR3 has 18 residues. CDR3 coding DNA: TGTGCCAGCAGCTTAGGAGGAGGACTAGCGGCGAACACCGGGGAGCTGTTTTTT. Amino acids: CASSLGGGLAANTGELFF.

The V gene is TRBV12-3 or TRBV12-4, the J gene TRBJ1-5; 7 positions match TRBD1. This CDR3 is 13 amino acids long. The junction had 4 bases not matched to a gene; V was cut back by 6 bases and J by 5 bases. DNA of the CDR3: TGTGCCAGCAGCTCGGGACAGCATCAGCCCCAGCATTTT. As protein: CASSSGQHQPQHF.

The CDR3 DNA follows: TGTGCCAGCAGTGAACTACTAGCGGGAACCTACGAGCAGTACTTC. This codes for CASSELLAGTYEQYF. V usage is TRBV2 and J usage is TRBJ2-7, with 10 bases that match TRBD2. This CDR3 contains 15 residues. V lost 2 bases to trimming and J lost 2 bases; unmatched junction nucleotides: 3. The germline V gene has CDR1 SNHLY and CDR2 FYNNEI.

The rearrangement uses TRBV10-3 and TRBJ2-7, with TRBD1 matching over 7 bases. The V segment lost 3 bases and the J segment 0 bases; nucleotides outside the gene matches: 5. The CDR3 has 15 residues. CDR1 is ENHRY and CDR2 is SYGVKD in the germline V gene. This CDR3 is CAISDPGQNSYEQYF. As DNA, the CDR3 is TGTGCCATCAGTGACCCGGGACAGAACTCCTACGAGCAGTACTTC.

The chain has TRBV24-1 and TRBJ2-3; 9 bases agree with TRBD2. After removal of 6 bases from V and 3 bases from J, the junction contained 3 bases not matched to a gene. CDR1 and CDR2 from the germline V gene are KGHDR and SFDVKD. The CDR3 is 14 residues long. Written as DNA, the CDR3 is TGTGCCACCAGTATAGCGGGAGTGACAGATACGCAGTATTTT. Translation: CATSIAGVTDTQYF.

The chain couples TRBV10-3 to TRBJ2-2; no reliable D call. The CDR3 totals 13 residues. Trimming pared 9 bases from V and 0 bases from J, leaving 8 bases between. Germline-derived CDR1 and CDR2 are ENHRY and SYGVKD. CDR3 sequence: CAIPIPNTGELFF. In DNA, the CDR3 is TGTGCCATTCCTATCCCGAACACCGGGGAGCTGTTTTTT.

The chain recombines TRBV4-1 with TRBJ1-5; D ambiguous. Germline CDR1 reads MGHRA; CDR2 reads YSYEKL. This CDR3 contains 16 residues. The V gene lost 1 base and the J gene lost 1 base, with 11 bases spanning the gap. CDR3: CASSQGLGGSNQPQHF. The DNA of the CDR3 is TGCGCCAGCAGCCAAGGGCTGGGAGGAAGCAATCAGCCCCAGCATTTT.

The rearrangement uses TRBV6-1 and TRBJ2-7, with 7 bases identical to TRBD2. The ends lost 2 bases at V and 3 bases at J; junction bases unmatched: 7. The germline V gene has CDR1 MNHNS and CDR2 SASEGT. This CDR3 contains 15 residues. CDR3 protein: CASSERWRDYYEQYF. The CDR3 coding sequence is TGTGCCAGCAGTGAACGGTGGCGGGACTACTACGAGCAGTACTTC.

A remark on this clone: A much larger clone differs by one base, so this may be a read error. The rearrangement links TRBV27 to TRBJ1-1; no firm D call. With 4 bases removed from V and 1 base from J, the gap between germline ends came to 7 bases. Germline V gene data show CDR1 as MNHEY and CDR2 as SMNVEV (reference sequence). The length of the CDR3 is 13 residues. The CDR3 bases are TGTGCCAGCAGTTACCGGGAGAACACTGAAGCTTTCTTT. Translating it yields CASSYRENTEAFF.

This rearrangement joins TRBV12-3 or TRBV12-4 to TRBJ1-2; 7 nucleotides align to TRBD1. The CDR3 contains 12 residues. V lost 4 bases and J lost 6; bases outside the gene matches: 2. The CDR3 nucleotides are TGTGCCAGCAGTTCCCAGGGGGATGGCTACACCTTC. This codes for CASSSQGDGYTF.

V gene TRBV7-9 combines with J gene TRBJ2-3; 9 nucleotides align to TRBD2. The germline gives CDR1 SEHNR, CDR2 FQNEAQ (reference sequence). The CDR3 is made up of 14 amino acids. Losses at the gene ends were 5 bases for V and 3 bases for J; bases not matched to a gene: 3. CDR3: CASSRSGSTDTQYF. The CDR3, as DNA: TGTGCCAGCAGCCGTAGCGGGAGTACAGATACGCAGTATTTT.

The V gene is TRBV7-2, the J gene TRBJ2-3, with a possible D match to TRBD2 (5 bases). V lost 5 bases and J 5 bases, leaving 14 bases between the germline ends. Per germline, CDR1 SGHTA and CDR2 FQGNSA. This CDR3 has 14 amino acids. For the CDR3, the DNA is TGTGCCAGCAGCGTAGACTACCGGGGAGATACGCAGTATTTT. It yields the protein CASSVDYRGDTQYF.